Listed below are T cell receptor beta chains from one sample, sequenced in a study of blood T cell repertoires in COVID-19. Some clones are missing from TCRdb's copy, which holds only in-frame ones; the method was immunoSEQ multiplex PCR. The table shows about 58,000 clones, with 80% to 90% occurring only once. The specimen sequenced was peripheral blood. The receptors originated from a woman between 70 and 85 years old with active COVID-19. Both conserved end residues are part of each CDR3. Fields, in order: clone size, V gene, J gene, D gene, CDR3 protein, CDR3 DNA. D genes are given only for firm matches. Only some rows state a clone size, as once, few, many or a class for expanded clones.

abundance: .; v_gene: TRBV7-9; j_gene: TRBJ2-5; d_gene: TRBD2; CDR3aa: CASSIPSGRGETQYF; CDR3nt: TGTGCCAGCAGCATACCTAGCGGGAGGGGAGAGACCCAGTACTTC
abundance: .; v_gene: TRBV7-3; j_gene: TRBJ2-1; d_gene: TRBD2; CDR3aa: CASSSSLSSGSYNEQFF; CDR3nt: TGTGCCAGCAGCTCATCCCTATCTAGCGGCTCCTACAATGAGCAGTTCTTC
abundance: .; v_gene: TRBV24-1; j_gene: TRBJ2-1; d_gene: TRBD2; CDR3aa: CATSGTSGSLNEQFF; CDR3nt: TGTGCCACCAGCGGGACTAGCGGGAGTTTGAATGAGCAGTTCTTC
abundance: .; v_gene: TRBV6-6; j_gene: TRBJ1-1; d_gene: TRBD1; CDR3aa: CASSYPRDRHPEAFF; CDR3nt: TGTGCCAGCAGTTATCCCCGGGACAGGCACCCTGAAGCTTTCTTT
abundance: once; v_gene: TRBV11-2; j_gene: TRBJ2-1; d_gene: TRBD2; CDR3aa: CASSRTSGNLDEQFF; CDR3nt: TGTGCCAGCAGCCGGACTAGCGGGAATCTGGATGAGCAGTTCTTC
abundance: .; v_gene: TRBV2; j_gene: TRBJ2-1; d_gene: .; CDR3aa: CASRRTVSSYNEQFF; CDR3nt: TGTGCCAGCAGGCGGACAGTTTCTTCCTACAATGAGCAGTTCTTC
abundance: .; v_gene: TRBV10-3; j_gene: TRBJ2-1; d_gene: .; CDR3aa: CAISGYAGTNAYNEQFF; CDR3nt: TGTGCCATCAGTGGATACGCCGGGACAAACGCCTACAATGAGCAGTTCTTC
abundance: .; v_gene: TRBV13; j_gene: TRBJ1-1; d_gene: .; CDR3aa: CASSLRPPGAGDTEAFF; CDR3nt: TGTGCCAGCAGCTTAAGGCCCCCAGGGGCGGGGGACACTGAAGCTTTCTTT
abundance: .; v_gene: TRBV14; j_gene: TRBJ1-1; d_gene: .; CDR3aa: CASSRAGVNTEAFF; CDR3nt: TGTGCCAGCAGCAGGGCAGGGGTGAACACTGAAGCTTTCTTT
abundance: .; v_gene: TRBV6-1; j_gene: TRBJ1-2; d_gene: TRBD1; CDR3aa: CASSEDLGQNYGYTF; CDR3nt: TGTGCCAGCAGTGAAGATTTGGGACAGAACTATGGCTACACCTTC
abundance: .; v_gene: TRBV15; j_gene: TRBJ2-2; d_gene: TRBD1; CDR3aa: CATSRDPGTETGELFF; CDR3nt: TGTGCCACCAGCAGAGATCCCGGGACAGAGACCGGGGAGCTGTTTTTT
abundance: .; v_gene: TRBV3-1/TRBV3-2; j_gene: TRBJ2-3; d_gene: TRBD1; CDR3aa: CASSPRQGSDTQYF; CDR3nt: TGTGCCAGCAGCCCCCGACAGGGATCAGATACGCAGTATTTT
abundance: .; v_gene: TRBV5-1; j_gene: TRBJ2-2; d_gene: TRBD1; CDR3aa: CASSVGTVGTGELFF; CDR3nt: TGCGCCAGCAGCGTCGGGACAGTAGGCACCGGGGAGCTGTTTTTT
abundance: .; v_gene: TRBV15; j_gene: TRBJ2-1; d_gene: TRBD2; CDR3aa: CATSRDLSSGRSGQFF; CDR3nt: TGTGCCACCAGCAGAGATCTGAGTAGCGGGAGGAGTGGGCAGTTCTTC
abundance: .; v_gene: TRBV4-1; j_gene: TRBJ2-7; d_gene: .; CDR3aa: CASSQEGGESYEQYF; CDR3nt: TGCGCCAGCAGCCAAGAAGGCGGGGAATCCTACGAGCAGTACTTC
abundance: .; v_gene: TRBV19; j_gene: TRBJ1-4; d_gene: .; CDR3aa: CASSGINEKLFF; CDR3nt: TGTGCCAGCTCAGGGATTAATGAAAAACTGTTTTTT
abundance: .; v_gene: TRBV6-1; j_gene: TRBJ1-2; d_gene: TRBD1; CDR3aa: CASSEQPGQMTYGYTF; CDR3nt: TGTGCCAGCAGTGAGCAACCGGGACAGATGACGTATGGCTACACCTTC
abundance: .; v_gene: TRBV21-1; j_gene: TRBJ2-1; d_gene: .; CDR3aa: CASKGGLDNNEQFF; CDR3nt: TGTGCCAGCAAGGGGGGACTAGATAACAATGAGCAGTTCTTC
abundance: .; v_gene: TRBV3-1/TRBV3-2; j_gene: TRBJ1-1; d_gene: .; CDR3aa: CASSPRGGDGTEAFF; CDR3nt: TGTGCCAGCAGTCCTAGGGGGGGGGATGGAACTGAAGCTTTCTTT
abundance: .; v_gene: TRBV5-1; j_gene: TRBJ2-7; d_gene: .; CDR3aa: CASSWGDVGSYEQYF; CDR3nt: TGCGCCAGCAGCTGGGGGGACGTCGGAAGCTACGAGCAGTACTTC
abundance: .; v_gene: TRBV4-1; j_gene: TRBJ1-6; d_gene: .; CDR3aa: CASSHWTGRTDNSPLHF; CDR3nt: TGCGCCAGCAGCCACTGGACTGGACGGACAGATAATTCACCCCTCCACTTT
abundance: .; v_gene: TRBV5-1; j_gene: TRBJ2-7; d_gene: TRBD2; CDR3aa: CASSGRGLSYEQYF; CDR3nt: TGCGCCAGCAGCGGGAGGGGCCTCTCCTACGAGCAGTACTTC
abundance: .; v_gene: TRBV7-3; j_gene: TRBJ2-1; d_gene: TRBD2; CDR3aa: CASSQEAGESNEQFF; CDR3nt: TGTGCCAGCAGTCAAGAAGCGGGAGAAAGTAATGAGCAGTTCTTC
abundance: .; v_gene: TRBV19; j_gene: TRBJ2-3; d_gene: TRBD2; CDR3aa: CASRGLADRTDTQYF; CDR3nt: TGTGCCAGTAGGGGACTAGCGGACCGCACAGATACGCAGTATTTT
abundance: once; v_gene: TRBV5-1; j_gene: TRBJ2-5; d_gene: TRBD2; CDR3aa: CASSLAETSDNLRETQYF; CDR3nt: TGCGCCAGCAGCTTGGCCGAGACTAGCGACAATCTCCGTGAGACCCAGTACTTC
abundance: .; v_gene: TRBV7-8; j_gene: TRBJ1-5; d_gene: .; CDR3aa: CASSLFYRGNQPQHF; CDR3nt: TGTGCCAGCAGCTTATTTTACAGGGGCAATCAGCCCCAGCATTTT
abundance: .; v_gene: TRBV5-1; j_gene: TRBJ2-7; d_gene: .; CDR3aa: CASSPSSASSYEQYF; CDR3nt: TGCGCCAGCAGCCCAAGTAGCGCTAGCTCCTACGAGCAGTACTTC
abundance: .; v_gene: TRBV13; j_gene: TRBJ2-5; d_gene: .; CDR3aa: CASSSGETQYF; CDR3nt: TGTGCCAGCAGCTCGGGAGAGACCCAGTACTTC
abundance: .; v_gene: TRBV7-8; j_gene: TRBJ2-7; d_gene: .; CDR3aa: CASSLTAGIYEQYF; CDR3nt: TGTGCCAGCAGCTTGACGGCAGGGATTTACGAGCAGTACTTC
abundance: .; v_gene: TRBV10-1; j_gene: TRBJ2-2; d_gene: TRBD2; CDR3aa: CASSVAGGSGELFF; CDR3nt: TGCGCCAGCAGTGTTGCGGGAGGGTCCGGGGAGCTGTTTTTT
abundance: .; v_gene: TRBV11-2; j_gene: TRBJ2-3; d_gene: TRBD1; CDR3aa: CASSPRGLEDTQYF; CDR3nt: TGTGCCAGCAGCCCCAGGGGGCTGGAAGATACGCAGTATTTT
abundance: once; v_gene: TRBV5-1; j_gene: TRBJ1-1; d_gene: .; CDR3aa: CASSLGGGKNTEAFF; CDR3nt: TGCGCCAGCAGCTTGGGGGGCGGGAAGAACACTGAAGCTTTCTTT
abundance: once; v_gene: TRBV7-9; j_gene: TRBJ2-1; d_gene: TRBD2; CDR3aa: CASSSIEREWFDNEQFF; CDR3nt: TGTGCCAGCAGCTCGATTGAGCGGGAGTGGTTCGACAATGAGCAGTTCTTC
abundance: few; v_gene: TRBV20-1; j_gene: TRBJ2-1; d_gene: .; CDR3aa: CSASYPTGEQFF; CDR3nt: TGCAGTGCTAGTTACCCGACCGGGGAGCAGTTCTTC
abundance: .; v_gene: TRBV6-6; j_gene: TRBJ2-7; d_gene: .; CDR3aa: CASSQLRGLTQYF; CDR3nt: TGTGCCAGCAGTCAGCTCCGGGGTCTAACCCAGTACTTC
abundance: .; v_gene: TRBV12-5; j_gene: TRBJ2-1; d_gene: TRBD1; CDR3aa: CASGTTGQGSYNEQFF; CDR3nt: TGTGCTAGTGGTACGACTGGACAGGGCTCCTACAATGAGCAGTTCTTC
abundance: .; v_gene: TRBV5-6; j_gene: TRBJ2-7; d_gene: TRBD2; CDR3aa: CASSLGWTGASGEQYF; CDR3nt: TGTGCCAGCAGCTTGGGTTGGACGGGGGCTAGCGGGGAGCAGTACTTC
abundance: .; v_gene: TRBV5-1; j_gene: TRBJ2-3; d_gene: TRBD1; CDR3aa: CASSLGRGLTDTQYF; CDR3nt: TGCGCCAGCAGCTTGGGTAGGGGGCTAACAGATACGCAGTATTTT
abundance: .; v_gene: TRBV11-2; j_gene: TRBJ2-1; d_gene: TRBD2; CDR3aa: CASSDGGLVNMVWNEQFF; CDR3nt: TGTGCCAGCAGCGATGGGGGACTAGTAAATATGGTTTGGAATGAGCAGTTCTTC
abundance: .; v_gene: TRBV3-1/TRBV3-2; j_gene: TRBJ2-1; d_gene: .; CDR3aa: CASSQDHQRIYNEQFF; CDR3nt: TGTGCCAGCAGCCAAGATCATCAGAGGATCTACAATGAGCAGTTCTTC
abundance: few; v_gene: TRBV28; j_gene: TRBJ1-2; d_gene: .; CDR3aa: CASKKGVQGTTGYTF; CDR3nt: TGTGCCAGCAAAAAAGGGGTCCAGGGGACCACTGGCTACACCTTC
abundance: few; v_gene: TRBV6-6; j_gene: TRBJ1-1; d_gene: .; CDR3aa: CASSDKGEKEAFF; CDR3nt: TGTGCCAGCAGTGACAAGGGGGAAAAGGAAGCTTTCTTT
abundance: .; v_gene: TRBV7-3; j_gene: TRBJ2-3; d_gene: .; CDR3aa: CASSLIGTDTQYF; CDR3nt: TGTGCCAGCAGCTTAATCGGTACAGATACGCAGTATTTT
abundance: .; v_gene: TRBV2; j_gene: TRBJ1-2; d_gene: TRBD1; CDR3aa: CAATIQGGNYGYTF; CDR3nt: TGTGCCGCTACTATCCAGGGGGGAAACTATGGCTACACCTTC
abundance: .; v_gene: TRBV10-3; j_gene: TRBJ2-1; d_gene: TRBD2; CDR3aa: CAIGLAGYNEQFF; CDR3nt: TGTGCCATAGGACTAGCGGGTTACAATGAGCAGTTCTTC
abundance: .; v_gene: TRBV28; j_gene: TRBJ1-6; d_gene: .; CDR3aa: CASSWQGWNSPLHF; CDR3nt: TGTGCCAGCAGTTGGCAGGGGTGGAATTCACCCCTCCACTTT
abundance: .; v_gene: TRBV27; j_gene: TRBJ1-6; d_gene: .; CDR3aa: CASRPEGGGGSPLHF; CDR3nt: TGTGCCAGCAGACCCGAGGGAGGGGGTGGTTCACCCCTCCACTTT
abundance: .; v_gene: TRBV9; j_gene: TRBJ2-5; d_gene: .; CDR3aa: CASSVGPGQETQYF; CDR3nt: TGTGCCAGCAGCGTAGGTCCAGGCCAAGAGACCCAGTACTTC
abundance: .; v_gene: TRBV4-2; j_gene: TRBJ1-6; d_gene: TRBD1; CDR3aa: CASSPRGMYFDSPLHF; CDR3nt: TGTGCCAGCAGCCCCAGGGGGATGTATTTTGATTCACCCCTCCACTTT
abundance: .; v_gene: TRBV7-9; j_gene: TRBJ2-3; d_gene: TRBD1; CDR3aa: CASSLGGGGADTQYF; CDR3nt: TGTGCCAGCAGCTTAGGAGGGGGCGGCGCAGATACGCAGTATTTT
abundance: .; v_gene: TRBV19; j_gene: TRBJ2-1; d_gene: TRBD1; CDR3aa: CASSAPGTATGNEQFF; CDR3nt: TGTGCCAGTAGTGCCCCCGGGACCGCGACAGGGAATGAGCAGTTCTTC
abundance: .; v_gene: TRBV5-6; j_gene: TRBJ2-7; d_gene: TRBD2; CDR3aa: CASSLGGDEQYF; CDR3nt: TGTGCCAGCAGCCTCGGGGGGGACGAGCAGTACTTC
abundance: few; v_gene: TRBV6-1; j_gene: TRBJ2-7; d_gene: TRBD1; CDR3aa: CASSELDRGYEQYF; CDR3nt: TGTGCCAGCAGTGAGCTCGACAGGGGCTACGAGCAGTACTTC
abundance: .; v_gene: TRBV4-2; j_gene: TRBJ1-2; d_gene: .; CDR3aa: CASSQDSNNYGYTF; CDR3nt: TGTGCCAGCAGCCAAGATAGCAATAACTATGGCTACACCTTC
abundance: .; v_gene: TRBV6-1; j_gene: TRBJ2-7; d_gene: .; CDR3aa: CASSDRSWGPYEQYF; CDR3nt: TGTGCCAGCAGTGACAGAAGTTGGGGCCCCTACGAGCAGTACTTC
abundance: once; v_gene: TRBV4-1; j_gene: TRBJ2-3; d_gene: .; CDR3aa: CASSQDVSGTLNTQYF; CDR3nt: TGCGCCAGCAGCCAAGATGTAAGCGGTACCTTGAATACGCAGTATTTT
abundance: once; v_gene: TRBV25-1; j_gene: TRBJ1-1; d_gene: .; CDR3aa: CASGGQWGNTEAFF; CDR3nt: TGTGCCAGCGGAGGGCAGTGGGGGAACACTGAAGCTTTCTTT